Listed here is a single TCR beta chain. Its specificity is unknown. The data derive from a study of cytomegalovirus exposure and HLA in healthy donors. About the research overall: 81% of 398 genotyped donors fell in the Caucasian-associated ancestry cluster. General observations from the study: Later work found most CMV-associated TCR beta chains apparently HLA-restricted.

Germline CDR1 is SEHNR and CDR2 is FQNEAQ (reference sequence). This CDR3 region has 12 residues. V lost 3 bases, J lost 7 bases, and 9 bases lay in between. Primers included in the PCR were 60 Vbeta and 13 Jbeta primers. Assay: immunoSEQ multiplex PCR; the TCRdb copy retains only in-frame clones and omits some. The table shows 150,000 to 200,000 clones, with 60% to 85% occurring only once. The sample was PBMCs. The source is a man in his forties or fifties in good health and CMV-seropositive. The chain carries TRBV7-9 and TRBJ1-1; a possible D gene is TRBD1 (6 bases). The CDR3 sequence: CASSLGAGEAFF. CDR3 nucleotides: TGTGCCAGCAGCTTGGGGGCTGGTGAAGCTTTCTTT. Supplemented by reference TRBV7-9 and TRBJ1-1, the full variable domain reads DTGVSQNPRHKITKRGQNVTFRCDPISEHNRLYWYRQTLGQGPEFLTYFQNEAQLEKSRLLSDRFSAERPKGSFSTLEIQRTEQGDSAMYLCASSLGAGEAFFGQGTRLTVV.